These 24 T cell receptor beta chains share one sample of origin, sequenced in a study of T-cell reconstitution after alpha-beta-depleted transplantation in children. Preparation of the TCRbeta library involved a method that used unique molecular identifiers. TCRdb processed the PCR reads anew with MiXCR; each CDR3 protein has one entry. The sample contains about 610,000 distinct CDR3 sequences, 25% to 30% of which appear only once. The source was PBMCs, collected before TCRalphabeta/CD19-depleted stem cell transplant. The receptors here all came from a boy under two years old with Wiskott-Aldrich syndrome, due to receive a stem cell transplant.

V gene TRBV3-1 combines with J gene TRBJ2-5; TRBD2 matches 12 bases. The CDR3 has 15 amino acids. V dropped 2 bases and J dropped 4; count of bases not matched to a gene: 2. CDR1 is LGHDT and CDR2 is YNNKEL in the germline V gene (reference sequence). The CDR3 DNA follows: TGTGCCAGCAGCCAACTAGCGGGAGGGCCAGAGACCCAGTACTTC. It specifies CASSQLAGGPETQYF.

J is TRBJ2-5 and V is TRBV6-5; tentative D call: TRBD2 (5 bases). Germline-derived CDR1 and CDR2 are MNHEY and SVGAGI. V gave up 3 bases and J gave up 6 bases, with 14 bases separating them. The CDR3 has 14 amino acids. The CDR3 nucleotides read TGTGCCAGCAGTTATCCCTCTAGCCGCCAGACCCAGTACTTC. Amino acids: CASSYPSSRQTQYF.

This clonotype appeared a few times. The V gene is TRBV5-1, the J gene TRBJ2-1; weak D call: TRBD1 (5 bases). V was trimmed by 0 bases and J by 9 bases, leaving 10 bases between them. The CDR3 runs to 13 residues. In germline, CDR1 is SGHRS, CDR2 YFSETQ. The DNA for the CDR3 is TGCGCCAGCAGCTTGGGACCAGGGTTTGAGCAGTTCTTC. Translation: CASSLGPGFEQFF.

The chain combines TRBV3-1 with TRBJ1-2, with D possibly matching TRBD1 (6 bases). The CDR3 covers 15 residues. Per the germline V gene, CDR1 is LGHDT and CDR2 is YNNKEL (reference sequence). Deletions cut 0 bases from V and 5 bases from J, with 13 bases between. In nucleotides, the CDR3 is TGTGCCAGCAGCCAAGAGACCCAGGGGATTTATGGCTACACCTTC. Residues: CASSQETQGIYGYTF.

J is TRBJ1-2 and V is TRBV12-3 or TRBV12-4, with 7 bases identical to TRBD1. This CDR3 has 14 amino acids. The ends lost 6 bases at V and 8 bases at J; junction bases unmatched: 12. The CDR3 loop is CASRPPGQRRGYTF. The CDR3 bases are TGTGCCAGCAGGCCCCCGGGACAGAGACGAGGCTACACCTTC.

The rearrangement links TRBV5-1 to TRBJ2-1, with 9 nucleotides matching TRBD2. Germline V gene lookup returns CDR1 SGHRS and CDR2 YFSETQ. The J segment lost 6 bases and the V segment lost 5 bases, leaving 9 bases of the junction unmatched. The CDR3 is made up of 15 amino acids. The CDR3 nucleotides are TGCGCCAGCAGACCACTAGCGGGTGGAGGCAATGAGCAGTTCTTC. Protein product: CASRPLAGGGNEQFF. Based on the CDR3 plus reference TRBV5-1 and TRBJ2-1, the full variable domain is KAGVTQTPRYLIKTRGQQVTLSCSPISGHRSVSWYQQTPGQGLQFLFEYFSETQRNKGNFPGRFSGRQFSNSRSEMNVSTLELGDSALYLCASRPLAGGGNEQFFGPGTRLTVL.

This clonotype was counted once. The V and J genes are TRBV10-2 and TRBJ1-5; D uncertain. Trimming took 5 bases from V and 5 from J, leaving 7 bases between them. Germline lookup yields CDR1 WSHSY and CDR2 SAAADI. This CDR3 has 12 residues. CDR3: CASSWGDQPQHF. The CDR3 DNA reads as TGCGCCAGCAGTTGGGGTGATCAGCCCCAGCATTTT.

In its sample, this clonotype was seen a few times. This chain links TRBV7-9 with TRBJ2-2; 9 bases agree with TRBD1. Per the germline V gene, CDR1 is SEHNR and CDR2 is FQNEAQ (reference sequence). The CDR3 is 14 residues long. Trimming removed 11 bases from V and 1 base from J; junction bases left unmatched: 5. CDR3 loop: CAGYRGQNTGELFF. The CDR3 DNA sequence: TGTGCCGGTTACAGGGGGCAGAACACCGGGGAGCTGTTTTTT.

The chain joins TRBV5-1 to TRBJ2-5; D unresolved. The ends were cut back, 1 base at V and 3 bases at J, with 13 bases in the middle. The CDR3 runs to 15 residues. Germline assignment: CDR1 SGHRS and CDR2 YFSETQ. CDR3 nucleotide sequence: TGCGCCAGCAGCTTGCGGGCCGGGCCCGAAGAGACCCAGTACTTC. The encoded protein is CASSLRAGPEETQYF.

The gene calls are TRBV18 and TRBJ1-1, with 10 bases identical to TRBD1. J was trimmed by 6 bases and V by 3 bases; bases with no gene match: 4. CDR3 length: 14 amino acids. The germline gives CDR1 KGHSH, CDR2 LQKENI. The CDR3 loop reads CASSPRTGGAEAFF. CDR3 DNA sequence: TGTGCCAGCTCACCCCGGACAGGGGGGGCTGAAGCTTTCTTT.

The chain has TRBV5-5 and TRBJ2-7; D is perhaps TRBD1 or TRBD2 (5 bases each). This CDR3 region has 12 residues. Germline V gene data show CDR1 as SGHKS and CDR2 as YYEKEE (reference sequence). V shed 4 bases and J shed 9 bases, with 14 bases lying between them. CDR3 region: CASSPGTFVQYF. As DNA, the CDR3 is TGTGCCAGCAGCCCCGGGACGTTTGTGCAGTACTTC.

J is TRBJ2-1 and V is TRBV12-3 or TRBV12-4; 8 bases agree with TRBD2. V dropped 3 bases and J dropped 1; count of bases not matched to a gene: 5. The length of the CDR3 is 16 residues. The CDR3 DNA reads TGTGCCAGCAGTTTTACTGCTAGCGGGTCCTACAATGAGCAGTTCTTC. This translates into CASSFTASGSYNEQFF.

The rearrangement links TRBV10-3 to TRBJ2-7; 10 nucleotides agree with TRBD1. V lost 10 bases, J lost 5 bases, and 5 bases stayed unmatched. CDR3 size: 12 residues. Germline V gene sequence: CDR1 ENHRY, CDR2 SYGVKD. CDR3 bases: TGTGCCAGCTGGGACAGGGGTAACGAGCAGTACTTC. Amino acids: CASWDRGNEQYF.

The chain uses TRBV2 and TRBJ2-1, with a possible D match to TRBD2 (7 bases). Germline V gene sequence: CDR1 SNHLY, CDR2 FYNNEI. Trimming shortened V by 9 bases and J by 7 bases, and 16 bases separated the two germline ends. The length of the CDR3 is 13 residues. The CDR3 sequence: CASSTEGGNEQFF. The CDR3 coding sequence is TGTGCCAGTAGCACGGAGGGGGGGAATGAGCAGTTCTTC.

This clonotype was observed many times. The chain uses TRBV7-9 and TRBJ2-4, with a weak D call TRBD1 (7 bases). CDR1 is SEHNR and CDR2 is FQNEAQ in the germline V gene (reference sequence). Trimming took 3 bases from V and 0 from J, leaving 12 bases between them. The CDR3 sequence is 16 residues long. The CDR3 loop reads CASSFGRGVAKNIQYF. For the CDR3, the DNA is TGTGCCAGCAGCTTCGGCAGGGGGGTAGCCAAAAACATTCAGTACTTC. Together with reference TRBV7-9 and TRBJ2-4, the CDR3 gives the full variable domain: DTGVSQNPRHKITKRGQNVTFRCDPISEHNRLYWYRQTLGQGPEFLTYFQNEAQLEKSRLLSDRFSAERPKGSFSTLEIQRTEQGDSAMYLCASSFGRGVAKNIQYFGAGTRLSVL.

V gene TRBV20-1 combines with J gene TRBJ2-1; tentatively, D is TRBD1 (5 bases). CDR3 length equals 14 residues. V was pared by 6 bases and J by 5 bases, with 17 bases between. The germline CDR1 and CDR2 sequences are DFQATT and SNEGSKA (reference sequence). CDR3 in DNA: TGCAGTGCGTGGACACCCCGCGATAACAATGAGCAGTTCTTC. This encodes CSAWTPRDNNEQFF.

This clonotype was seen a handful of times. The junction does not match germline at one end; this may be a read error. The V call is TRBV7-9, the J call TRBJ2-5; 12 bases line up with TRBD2. Germline V CDR1 and CDR2: SEHNR, FQNEAQ (reference sequence). The CDR3 has 15 residues. CDR3 sequence (DNA): TGTGCCAGCAGCCTAGCGGGAGGGCCTTATGAGACCCAGTACTTC. Its translation: CASSLAGGPYETQYF.

The chain combines TRBV28 with TRBJ2-7, with 14 bases aligning to TRBD2. The CDR3 is made up of 18 amino acids. J was trimmed by 3 bases and V by 3 bases; bases with no gene match: 10. The germline gives CDR1 MDHEN, CDR2 SYDVKM. For the CDR3, the DNA is TGTGCCAGCAGTTTTCTTGGAAGCGGGACTAGCGGGAGCTACGAGCAGTACTTC. This encodes CASSFLGSGTSGSYEQYF.

The J gene is TRBJ1-1, the V gene TRBV7-8; D is unclear. This CDR3 is 16 amino acids long. V was pared by 5 bases and J by 1 base, with 17 bases between. Germline CDR1 reads SGHVS; CDR2 reads FQNEAQ. The CDR3 bases are TGTGCCAGCAGCCATAAGGCGGGGTTGGGGAACACTGAAGCTTTCTTT. Translating gives CASSHKAGLGNTEAFF.

V and J are TRBV19 and TRBJ2-1; 10 bases fit TRBD1. CDR1 is LNHDA and CDR2 is SQIVND in the germline V gene (reference sequence). The CDR3 extends over 15 amino acids. Trimming removed 4 bases from V and 7 bases from J; junction bases left unmatched: 7. The CDR3, as DNA: TGTGCCAGTAGTAGCCGCCGGGACAGGGGAAATGAGCAGTTCTTC. Its translation: CASSSRRDRGNEQFF. The whole variable domain, remainder taken from reference TRBV19 and TRBJ2-1, is DGGITQSPKYLFRKEGQNVTLSCEQNLNHDAMYWYRQDPGQGLRLIYYSQIVNDFQKGDIAEGYSVSREKKESFPLTVTSAQKNPTAFYLCASSSRRDRGNEQFFGPGTRLTVL.

The chain carries TRBV20-1 and TRBJ2-7; D remains ambiguous. Trimming pared 0 bases from V and 4 bases from J, leaving 16 bases between. CDR1 DFQATT and CDR2 SNEGSKA come from the germline V gene (reference sequence). The CDR3 length is 15 residues. The CDR3 bases are TGCAGTGCTAGAGACCGCGATAGAGCCTTATACGAGCAGTACTTC. The encoded protein is CSARDRDRALYEQYF.

The chain carries TRBV5-5 and TRBJ2-5; D remains unclear. Trimming removed 1 base at V and 0 bases at J, with 7 bases between. This CDR3 contains 14 residues. CDR1 is SGHKS, CDR2 YYEKEE, per germline (reference sequence). CDR3 residues: CASSLYIDQETQYF. The CDR3 nucleotides read TGTGCCAGCAGCTTGTATATAGACCAAGAGACCCAGTACTTC.

The V call is TRBV30, the J call TRBJ2-1; TRBD2 aligns across 11 bases. This CDR3 comprises 14 residues. Germline trimming cut 4 bases from V and 6 bases from J; bases unmatched to any gene: 5. Germline V gene sequence: CDR1 GTSNPN, CDR2 SVGIG (reference sequence). The CDR3: CAWNGLAGINEQFF. The DNA for the CDR3 is TGTGCCTGGAATGGACTAGCGGGTATCAATGAGCAGTTCTTC. Complete variable domain (other parts from reference TRBV30 and TRBJ2-1): SQTIHQWPATLVQPVGSPLSLECTVEGTSNPNLYWYRQAAGRGLQLLFYSVGIGQISSEVPQNLSASRPQDRQFILSSKKLLLSDSGFYLCAWNGLAGINEQFFGPGTRLTVL.

V is TRBV5-1 and J is TRBJ2-1, with 8 bases aligning to TRBD2. The CDR3 loop spans 15 amino acids. The junction had 4 bases not matched to a gene; V was cut back by 0 bases and J by 5 bases. Germline CDR1 reads SGHRS; CDR2 reads YFSETQ. The CDR3 DNA follows: TGCGCCAGCAGCTTGGAAGTAGCGGGAAACAATGAGCAGTTCTTC. Protein sequence: CASSLEVAGNNEQFF.